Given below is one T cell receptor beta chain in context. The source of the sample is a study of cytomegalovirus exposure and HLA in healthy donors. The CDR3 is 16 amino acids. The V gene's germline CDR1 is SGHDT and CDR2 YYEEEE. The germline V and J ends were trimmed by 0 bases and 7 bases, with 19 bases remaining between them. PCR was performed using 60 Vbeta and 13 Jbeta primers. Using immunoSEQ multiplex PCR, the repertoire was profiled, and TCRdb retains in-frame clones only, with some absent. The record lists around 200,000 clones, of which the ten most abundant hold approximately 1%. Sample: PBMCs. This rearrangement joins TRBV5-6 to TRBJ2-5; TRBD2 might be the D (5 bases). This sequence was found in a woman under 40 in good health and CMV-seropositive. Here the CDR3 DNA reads TGTGCCAGCAGCTTGGTGGACTCCCAAACAACTAGGACCCAGTACTTC. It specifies CASSLVDSQTTRTQYF.